This TCR beta chain was recorded in a study of response to subunit inactivated influenza vaccine. Notes on the study in general: Each seasonal influenza vaccination recruits few new T cells, the authors suggested.

Each CDR3 protein gets one entry after TCRdb re-called the RT-PCR reads with MiXCR. In the table there are roughly 790,000 distinct CDR3 sequences, over 20% of which are singletons. The CDR3 is made up of 15 amino acids. V was cut by 0 bases and J by 2 bases, with 14 bases left in between. Germline V gene data show CDR1 as DFQATT and CDR2 as SNEGSKA (reference sequence). This clonotype has a handful of counts. The antigen is not known. This sequence was found in a man aged 50-60 years who received an inactivated influenza vaccine. The specimen comprised PBMCs from blood, sampled 5 days after vaccination. The chain is built from TRBV20-1 and TRBJ2-7, with D perhaps matching TRBD1 (7 bases). The CDR3 DNA sequence: TGCAGTGCTAGAGATCTTCAGGGGGGAGCCTACGAGCAGTACTTC. This sequence encodes CSARDLQGGAYEQYF.